The 27 T cell receptor beta chains below were found in one sample sequenced in a study of cytomegalovirus exposure and HLA in healthy donors. The PCR contained 60 Vbeta and 13 Jbeta primers. Libraries were prepared by immunoSEQ multiplex PCR; TCRdb keeps only in-frame clonotypes and omits some of them. Counted here are fewer than 200,000 clones, approximately 79% occurring once; the ten biggest clones make up 1.5% to 2%. Sequencing used PBMCs. The receptors derive from a human donor in good health.

The chain joins TRBV11-2 to TRBJ1-2; 7 positions match TRBD1. This CDR3 has 14 residues. Germline V gene data show CDR1 as SGHAT and CDR2 as FQNNGV. The junction had 9 bases not matched to a gene; V was cut back by 1 base and J by 10 bases. The CDR3 region is CASSLVRSGGDYTF. The CDR3 DNA reads as TGTGCCAGCAGCTTAGTTCGGTCAGGGGGAGACTACACCTTC.

The chain couples TRBV6-6 to TRBJ2-5, with a weak D call TRBD1 (5 bases). Trimming stripped 6 bases from V and 5 bases from J, with 10 bases between. CDR3 length: 12 amino acids. Germline V gene lookup returns CDR1 MNHNY and CDR2 SVGAGI (reference sequence). CDR3 coding DNA: TGTGCCAGCAGATCAGGGTGGGAGACCCAGTACTTC. Residues: CASRSGWETQYF.

The chain links TRBV5-5 to TRBJ1-2; 9 positions match TRBD1. The germline V gene has CDR1 SGHKS and CDR2 YYEKEE (reference sequence). The CDR3 has 13 amino acids. J gave up 5 bases and V 4 bases, and 3 bases lay outside the gene matches. This CDR3 is CASSTGTGYGYTF. DNA for the CDR3: TGTGCCAGCAGCACCGGGACAGGGTATGGCTACACCTTC.

The V call is TRBV7-9, the J call TRBJ2-3; 9 bases are a match to TRBD1. This CDR3 region has 15 residues. Germline-derived CDR1 and CDR2 are SEHNR and FQNEAQ (reference sequence). Trimming took 4 bases from V and 2 from J; bases not matched to a gene: 4. The CDR3 bases are TGTGCCAGCAGCTCGGGACAGGGTGACACAGATACGCAGTATTTT. Translated, it gives CASSSGQGDTDTQYF.

The chain has TRBV11-2 and TRBJ1-5; 7 bases are a match to TRBD1. Trimming cost V 2 bases and J 2 bases; bases outside gene matches: 6. This CDR3 region has 16 residues. CDR1 is SGHAT and CDR2 is FQNNGV in the germline V gene. DNA for the CDR3: TGTGCCAGCAGCTTATTGAAGGGGGCCGGCAATCAGCCCCAGCATTTT. This gives the protein CASSLLKGAGNQPQHF.

CDR3 nucleotide sequence: TGCAGCGCACCGGGACAGGAGTCCGAAGCTTTCTTT. Translated: CSAPGQESEAFF. The rearrangement uses TRBV29-1 and TRBJ1-1, with 8 bases identical to TRBD1. Germline loops: CDR1 SQVTM, CDR2 ANQGSEA. The trim removed 7 bases at V and 8 bases at J, leaving 9 bases unmatched. The CDR3 has 12 amino acids.

This chain joins TRBV6-6 and TRBJ2-7; 7 positions agree with TRBD2. The CDR3 length is 14 residues. V shed 2 bases and J 7 bases; nucleotides not matched to a gene: 8. Germline values: CDR1 MNHNY, CDR2 SVGAGI (reference sequence). The CDR3 DNA sequence: TGTGCCAGCAGTTACCGGCCTAGCGGCGATGAGCAGTACTTC. This codes for CASSYRPSGDEQYF.

V usage is TRBV27 and J usage is TRBJ2-2; D may be TRBD1 (6 bases). Between the trimmed V and J ends, which lost 7 bases and 2 bases, there was a span of 20 bases. Germline values: CDR1 MNHEY, CDR2 SMNVEV (reference sequence). The CDR3 totals 17 residues. CDR3 nucleotide sequence: TGTGCCAGCACCCTCCTAGCAGGGGCCCATAACACCGGGGAGCTGTTTTTT. Amino acids: CASTLLAGAHNTGELFF.

The J gene is TRBJ2-5, the V gene TRBV6-6; 9 positions match TRBD1. The J call may be wrong; the DNA end is better matched by TRBJ2-7. Germline CDR1 MNHNY, CDR2 SVGAGI (reference sequence). The CDR3 totals 15 residues. CDR3 residues: CASILARDRVTEQYF. CDR3 sequence (DNA): TGTGCCAGCATCCTAGCCCGGGACAGGGTGACCGAGCAGTACTTC.

The chain is built from TRBV5-1 and TRBJ1-3, with D possibly being TRBD1 (5 bases). The ends were cut back, 2 bases at V and 0 bases at J, with 9 bases in the middle. The CDR3 has 15 residues. From germline, CDR1 is SGHRS and CDR2 YFSETQ. The CDR3 is CASSLFDSSGNTIYF. CDR3 DNA: TGCGCCAGCAGCTTATTCGACAGCTCTGGAAACACCATATATTTT.

This sequence joins TRBV18 and TRBJ1-5; TRBD1 aligns across 9 bases. J was trimmed by 5 bases and V by 5 bases; bases with no gene match: 7. CDR1 KGHSH and CDR2 LQKENI come from the germline V gene. This CDR3 contains 15 residues. CDR3 sequence reads: CASSEGQGGHQPQHF. For the CDR3, the DNA is TGTGCCAGCTCAGAGGGACAGGGTGGTCATCAGCCCCAGCATTTT.

Comment on this clone: The junction differs from germline at one of its ends, possibly a read error. The V and J genes are TRBV10-3 and TRBJ2-7, with a possible D match to TRBD1 (6 bases). Germline V gives CDR1 ENHRY, CDR2 SYGVKD. CDR3 length: 15 amino acids. DNA of the CDR3: TGTGCCACCAGTGGGCTGGGGGACATATACTACGAGCAGTACTTC. This codes for CATSGLGDIYYEQYF.

This clone was found a few times. The chain employs TRBV6-5 and TRBJ2-3, with TRBD2 matching over 11 bases. Germline assignment: CDR1 MNHEY and CDR2 SVGAGI. This CDR3 comprises 15 residues. The ends lost 5 bases at V and 5 bases at J; junction bases unmatched: 6. DNA for the CDR3: TGTGCCAGCAGTCGTAGCGGGGGGGCCGGAGATACGCAGTATTTT. Its translation: CASSRSGGAGDTQYF.

The rearrangement joins TRBV19 to TRBJ1-2, with TRBD1 identical over 9 bases. The CDR3 totals 14 residues. With V trimmed by 3 bases and J by 7 bases, 6 bases remained unmatched. The germline CDR1 and CDR2 sequences are LNHDA and SQIVND (reference sequence). CDR3 in amino acids: CASSIGDRAFGYTF. As DNA, the CDR3 is TGTGCCAGTAGTATTGGGGACAGGGCATTTGGCTACACCTTC.

The gene calls are TRBV5-1 and TRBJ1-1, with TRBD1 as a possible D gene (6 bases). Germline V gene data show CDR1 as SGHRS and CDR2 as YFSETQ. V was clipped by 4 bases and J by 3 bases, with 16 bases between them. This CDR3 is built from 15 residues. The CDR3 bases are TGCGCCAGCAGCAGGGAACCGGGGACACACACTGAAGCTTTCTTT. Encoded protein: CASSREPGTHTEAFF.

Comments on this clone: Distinct nucleotide sequences in the sample also encode this CDR3. CDR3 in DNA: TGCGCCAGCAGCCAAGATTATGGGCTAGCGGGGAGCACAGATACGCAGTATTTT. This sequence encodes CASSQDYGLAGSTDTQYF. The genes are TRBV4-3 and TRBJ2-3; 9 bases fit TRBD2. This CDR3 is built from 18 residues. Trimming at V came to 0 bases and at J to 0 bases, leaving 7 bases not matched to a gene. The V gene's germline CDR1 is LGHNA and CDR2 YSLEER.

The V and J genes are TRBV7-9 and TRBJ2-1; TRBD1 aligns across 11 bases. Germline CDR1 reads SEHNR; CDR2 reads FQNEAQ (reference sequence). V gave up 0 bases and J gave up 4 bases; unmatched junction bases: 5. There are 17 residues in the CDR3. CDR3 loop: CASSLATGTGGYNEQFF. CDR3 DNA: TGTGCCAGCAGCTTAGCGACTGGGACAGGGGGATACAATGAGCAGTTCTTC.

The gene calls are TRBV12-5 and TRBJ1-1; D might be TRBD1 (6 bases). Germline CDR1 and CDR2: LGHNT and FRNRAP. Trimming took 5 bases from V and 1 from J, leaving 17 bases between them. The CDR3 totals 16 residues. The CDR3 protein is CASGTQRGWGNTEAFF. CDR3 nucleotides: TGTGCTAGTGGTACCCAGAGGGGGTGGGGGAACACTGAAGCTTTCTTT.

This sequence joins TRBV29-1 and TRBJ2-7, with 7 nucleotides matching TRBD1. The CDR3 runs to 14 residues. CDR1 and CDR2 (germline): SQVTM, ANQGSEA. Unmatched junction bases numbered 8, after V lost 6 bases and J lost 0 bases. CDR3 DNA: TGCAGCGTGCTATTGGGACAGACCTCCTACGAGCAGTACTTC. Its protein is CSVLLGQTSYEQYF.

The chain carries TRBV6-6 and TRBJ2-5, with D perhaps TRBD2 (5 bases). The germline gives CDR1 MNHNY, CDR2 SVGAGI (reference sequence). V lost 2 bases and J lost 5, with 15 bases in between. CDR3 length: 15 amino acids. CDR3 protein: CASSYSRAGGETQYF. The CDR3, as DNA: TGTGCCAGCAGTTACAGCCGGGCCGGCGGGGAGACCCAGTACTTC.

About this clone: Germline and junction disagree at one end, which may indicate a read error. The chain uses TRBV7-9 and TRBJ2-5; TRBD2 matches 12 bases. Germline V gene data show CDR1 as SEHNR and CDR2 as FQNEAQ (reference sequence). CDR3 size: 16 residues. The CDR3, as DNA: TGTTCCAGCAGCTGGATTCTAGCGGGGGGGCCGAAGACCCAGTACTTC. Amino acids: CSSSWILAGGPKTQYF. The full variable domain, its missing parts supplied by reference TRBV7-9 and TRBJ2-5, is DTGVSQNPRHKITKRGQNVTFRCDPISEHNRLYWYRQTLGQGPEFLTYFQNEAQLEKSRLLSDRFSAERPKGSFSTLEIQRTEQGDSAMYLCSSSWILAGGPKTQYFGPGTRLLVL.

The chain links TRBV5-1 to TRBJ2-1; 10 bases align to TRBD2. There are 15 residues in the CDR3. Germline V gene lookup returns CDR1 SGHRS and CDR2 YFSETQ. Trimming at V came to 4 bases and at J to 5 bases, leaving 6 bases not matched to a gene. The DNA of the CDR3 is TGCGCCAGCAGCACCAGGACTAGCGGCAACAATGAGCAGTTCTTC. Encoded protein: CASSTRTSGNNEQFF.

The rearrangement links TRBV29-1 to TRBJ1-2; D unresolved. Germline CDR1 is SQVTM and CDR2 is ANQGSEA. V was pared by 4 bases and J by 6 bases, with 12 bases between. This CDR3 has 12 residues. The CDR3 DNA follows: TGCAGCGTTGTTTCCCCCCCTAATGGCTACACCTTC. It is translated as CSVVSPPNGYTF.

The chain links TRBV5-4 to TRBJ1-1, with 10 bases aligning to TRBD1. The V gene end was trimmed by 6 bases and the J gene end by 5 bases; junction bases not matched to a gene: 7. The CDR3 covers 14 residues. Germline CDR1 is SGHNT and CDR2 is YYREEE (reference sequence). For the CDR3, the DNA is TGTGCCAGCACCACGGGACAGGGGAATACTGAAGCTTTCTTT. Protein sequence: CASTTGQGNTEAFF.

The chain combines TRBV5-1 with TRBJ1-5; D is perhaps TRBD1 (6 bases). V shed 0 bases and J shed 2 bases, with 12 bases lying between them. The CDR3 covers 16 residues. In germline, CDR1 is SGHRS, CDR2 YFSETQ. CDR3 nucleotide sequence: TGCGCCAGCAGCTTGGGAACAGGGTGGGGCAATCAGCCCCAGCATTTT. This translates into CASSLGTGWGNQPQHF.

This rearrangement joins TRBV9 to TRBJ2-3, with D possibly TRBD2 on 6 matching bases. The CDR3 sequence is 15 residues long. Per the germline V gene, CDR1 is SGDLS and CDR2 is YYNGEE. With 0 bases removed from V and 2 bases from J, the gap between germline ends came to 10 bases. In DNA form, the CDR3 reads TGTGCCAGCAGCGTAGCTCGGGGGTACACAGATACGCAGTATTTT. Residues: CASSVARGYTDTQYF. The variable domain in full, completed from reference TRBV9 and TRBJ2-3, reads DSGVTQTPKHLITATGQRVTLRCSPRSGDLSVYWYQQSLDQGLQFLIQYYNGEERAKGNILERFSAQQFPDLHSELNLSSLELGDSALYFCASSVARGYTDTQYFGPGTRLTVL.

The gene calls are TRBV11-3 and TRBJ2-1; 8 bases are a match to TRBD2. With 5 bases clipped from V and 10 bases from J, the junction kept 13 bases outside the gene matches. The CDR3 is 15 residues long. CDR1 and CDR2 (germline): SGHNT, YENEEA. CDR3 residues: CASSPSGTRRREQFF. CDR3 DNA: TGTGCCAGCAGCCCGTCCGGGACTAGGAGACGGGAGCAGTTCTTC. The complete variable domain, with remaining parts taken from reference TRBV11-3 and TRBJ2-1, reads EAGVVQSPRYKIIEKKQPVAFWCNPISGHNTLYWYLQNLGQGPELLIRYENEEAVDDSQLPKDRFSAERLKGVDSTLKIQPAELGDSAVYLCASSPSGTRRREQFFGPGTRLTVL.